This TCR beta chain is from a study of cytotoxic CD8 clonotypes in ibrutinib-treated CLL. At the level of the study: Among patients, some 25 responded partially and 2 completely; around 15 then stayed remitted and about 12 progressed after median 68 months.

The protocol was immunoSEQ multiplex PCR, while the TCRdb copy is restricted to in-frame clones and leaves out a portion. The sample has tens of thousands of clones; less than 75% are singletons. This CDR3 contains 15 residues. J was trimmed by 3 bases and V by 3 bases; bases with no gene match: 7. CDR1 is LNHNV, CDR2 YYDKDF, per germline (reference sequence). The sequencing here drew on PBMCs, taken after 12 months of ibrutinib treatment. The rearrangement links TRBV15 to TRBJ2-7; 8 bases fit TRBD2. This sequence originates from a human donor with chronic lymphocytic leukemia. CDR3 protein: CATSSSGTVDYEQYF. CDR3 bases: TGTGCCACCAGCAGTAGCGGGACTGTAGACTACGAGCAGTACTTC. The whole variable domain, remainder taken from reference TRBV15 and TRBJ2-7, is DAMVIQNPRYQVTQFGKPVTLSCSQTLNHNVMYWYQQKSSQAPKLLFHYYDKDFNNEADTPDNFQSRRPNTSFCFLDIRSPGLGDTAMYLCATSSSGTVDYEQYFGPGTRLTVT.